This TCR beta chain came from a study of cytotoxic CD8 clonotypes in ibrutinib-treated CLL. Study observations and caveats: Sustained-remission and progressing patients diverged in sampling times. There were few public clonotypes, and on treatment they contracted or stayed stable.

Sequencing sought depths of 1 in 200,000 to 1 in 1 million T cells. The protocol was immunoSEQ multiplex PCR, while the TCRdb copy is restricted to in-frame clones and leaves out a portion. This table holds over 45,000 clones, roughly 50% found once. This clone has a handful of counts. As yet, its antigen is unknown. PBMCs that had been cryopreserved were the source of 2 to 2.5 micrograms of genomic DNA for TCR beta libraries. The source of this sequence is a human donor with chronic lymphocytic leukemia. The sample was PBMCs, taken after 24 months of ibrutinib treatment.

Here the CDR3 DNA reads TGCGCCAGCAGCTTGGCAGGAGATACGCAGTATTTT. Translation gives CASSLAGDTQYF. The V call is TRBV5-1, the J call TRBJ2-3; D is ambiguous. V lost 0 bases to trimming and J lost 5 bases, with 4 bases between them. This CDR3 region has 12 residues. The germline CDR1 and CDR2 sequences are SGHRS and YFSETQ.